The 14 T cell receptor beta chains given below trace back to one sample, sequenced in a study of T cell clonotyping in hematopoietic cell transplantation. The assay was immunoSEQ multiplex PCR, and TCRdb's table has in-frame clones only and misses some. The table lists approximately 12,000 clones, roughly 76% of them singletons. Sequencing used peripheral blood mononuclear cells, obtained 180 days after allogeneic stem cell transplant. These receptors were taken from a male patient in his sixties who had an allogeneic stem cell transplant from an unrelated donor, so the T cells may come from the graft donor. Some clones in this sample may be carry-over from other donors' samples.

This clone is a singleton in its sample. V gene TRBV28 combines with J gene TRBJ1-1; D remains unclear. The CDR3 totals 12 residues. The V end lost 5 bases, the J end lost 1 base, and 5 bases lay between the germline ends. Germline CDR1 and CDR2: MDHEN and SYDVKM. The CDR3 sequence is CASSLRNTEAFF. The DNA of the CDR3 is TGTGCCAGCAGTCTAAGGAACACTGAAGCTTTCTTT.

V and J are TRBV5-1 and TRBJ1-1; D ambiguous. Between the trimmed V and J ends, which lost 4 bases and 5 bases, there was a span of 3 bases. Germline-derived CDR1 and CDR2 are SGHRS and YFSETQ. The CDR3 contains 10 residues. The CDR3 loop reads CASSQTEAFF. DNA for the CDR3: TGCGCCAGCAGCCAGACTGAAGCTTTCTTT.

The gene calls are TRBV30 and TRBJ2-7; weak D call: TRBD2 (5 bases). Deletions cut 5 bases from V and 2 bases from J, with 10 bases between. CDR3 length: 12 amino acids. Germline loops: CDR1 GTSNPN, CDR2 SVGIG (reference sequence). The CDR3: CAWGLMTYEQYF. The DNA for the CDR3 is TGTGCCTGGGGACTGATGACCTACGAGCAGTACTTC.

J is TRBJ2-5 and V is TRBV7-9, with D tentatively TRBD1 or TRBD2 (7 bases each). This CDR3 region has 18 residues. Trimming left V 5 bases short and J 2 bases short, with 24 bases between. The germline V gene encodes CDR1 SEHNR and CDR2 FQNEAQ (reference sequence). The CDR3 nucleotides are TGTGCCAGCAGCCCCCCGGAGGGGGCGGGGGTCTTTCAAGAGACCCAGTACTTC. As protein: CASSPPEGAGVFQETQYF.

The chain combines TRBV7-9 with TRBJ2-7, with D unclear. Trimming left V 3 bases short and J 2 bases short, with 17 bases between. The length of the CDR3 is 16 residues. Per germline, CDR1 SEHNR and CDR2 FQNEAQ (reference sequence). CDR3 in DNA: TGTGCCAGCAGCTTTGAACTTGGTGAGGTCCCCTACGAGCAGTACTTC. Its protein product is CASSFELGEVPYEQYF. The whole variable domain, filled in from reference TRBV7-9 and TRBJ2-7, reads DTGVSQNPRHKITKRGQNVTFRCDPISEHNRLYWYRQTLGQGPEFLTYFQNEAQLEKSRLLSDRFSAERPKGSFSTLEIQRTEQGDSAMYLCASSFELGEVPYEQYFGPGTRLTVT.

The genes are TRBV30 and TRBJ2-5; D is unclear. Between the trimmed V and J ends, which lost 2 bases and 5 bases, there was a span of 12 bases. The CDR3 consists of 13 residues. Germline V CDR1 and CDR2: GTSNPN, SVGIG (reference sequence). This CDR3 reads CAWSPGIRETQYF. As DNA, the CDR3 is TGTGCCTGGAGTCCTGGGATACGGGAGACCCAGTACTTC.

This chain uses TRBV4-3 with TRBJ1-2, with D maybe TRBD1 (5 bases). This CDR3 has 16 residues. Germline CDR1 LGHNA, CDR2 YSLEER. V gave up 0 bases and J gave up 0 bases, with 11 bases separating them. The CDR3 nucleotides read TGCGCCAGCAGCCAAGATATGGGACCGGCTAACTATGGCTACACCTTC. This sequence encodes CASSQDMGPANYGYTF.

V usage is TRBV29-1 and J usage is TRBJ2-7; 9 bases agree with TRBD1. Losses at the gene ends were 6 bases for V and 4 bases for J; bases not matched to a gene: 10. From germline, CDR1 is SQVTM and CDR2 ANQGSEA. The CDR3 spans 14 residues. CDR3 sequence (DNA): TGCAGCGTCCAACCCATGACAGGGGGGTACGAGCAGTACTTC. Protein: CSVQPMTGGYEQYF.

This chain links TRBV6-1 with TRBJ1-5; the D is unclear. The CDR3 spans 16 residues. Germline V gene lookup returns CDR1 MNHNS and CDR2 SASEGT. V shed 1 base and J shed 0 bases, with 10 bases lying between them. CDR3 nucleotides: TGTGCCAGCAGTGAAGGGCCGATATATAGCAATCAGCCCCAGCATTTT. Its protein is CASSEGPIYSNQPQHF.

This CDR3 reads CASSQRGRRDTEAFF. The CDR3, as DNA: TGTGCCAGCAGCCAGCGCGGGAGGAGGGACACTGAAGCTTTCTTT. The chain uses TRBV7-9 and TRBJ1-1, with D hard to call. The CDR3 spans 15 residues. The germline V gene encodes CDR1 SEHNR and CDR2 FQNEAQ (reference sequence). The V end lost 5 bases, the J end lost 3 bases, and 16 bases lay between the germline ends. The whole variable domain, filled in from reference TRBV7-9 and TRBJ1-1, reads DTGVSQNPRHKITKRGQNVTFRCDPISEHNRLYWYRQTLGQGPEFLTYFQNEAQLEKSRLLSDRFSAERPKGSFSTLEIQRTEQGDSAMYLCASSQRGRRDTEAFFGQGTRLTVV.

The rearrangement uses TRBV19 and TRBJ2-1; a weak D match, TRBD1 (6 bases). CDR1 and CDR2 (germline): LNHDA, SQIVND (reference sequence). V lost 6 bases, J lost 9 bases, and 12 bases lay in between. CDR3 length: 12 amino acids. CDR3 sequence (DNA): TGTGCCAGTAGCGTGGGGGCGGGTGAGCAGTTCTTC. It yields the protein CASSVGAGEQFF. Combining the CDR3 with reference TRBV19 and TRBJ2-1 gives the whole variable domain DGGITQSPKYLFRKEGQNVTLSCEQNLNHDAMYWYRQDPGQGLRLIYYSQIVNDFQKGDIAEGYSVSREKKESFPLTVTSAQKNPTAFYLCASSVGAGEQFFGPGTRLTVL.

Regarding this clone: Possible read error: a much larger clone is one base away. Other DNA sequences of this sample code for an identical CDR3. This sequence joins TRBV6-5 and TRBJ1-1; maybe TRBD1 (5 bases). Looked up from germline, CDR1 is MNHEY and CDR2 is SVGAGI. V was clipped by 2 bases and J by 4 bases, with 5 bases between them. This CDR3 is built from 12 residues. The CDR3 nucleotides read TGTGCCAGCAGTTACGGGGGCACTGAAGCTTTCTTT. Protein product: CASSYGGTEAFF.

This chain joins TRBV28 and TRBJ2-7; 7 positions match TRBD1. Germline assignment: CDR1 MDHEN and CDR2 SYDVKM. The ends lost 11 bases at V and 4 bases at J; junction bases unmatched: 11. CDR3 length: 13 amino acids. Here the CDR3 DNA reads TGTGCCGCTTCCGGGACAGACCCTTACGAGCAGTACTTC. It encodes CAASGTDPYEQYF.

The chain is built from TRBV27 and TRBJ2-1; TRBD2 agrees at 11 bases. This CDR3 has 16 residues. In germline, CDR1 is MNHEY, CDR2 SMNVEV (reference sequence). With 1 base clipped from V and 2 bases from J, the junction kept 1 base outside the gene matches. DNA for the CDR3: TGTGCCAGCAGTTTATGGGGACTAGCGGCCTACAATGAGCAGTTCTTC. Translated, it gives CASSLWGLAAYNEQFF.